This TCR beta chain was profiled in a study of cytomegalovirus exposure and HLA in healthy donors. General study points: Data from an earlier analysis indicated that most TCR beta V segments were productive either about 87% or about 30% of the time. The study designated 150 or so TCR beta chains cytomegalovirus-associated.

V lost 0 bases and J lost 3, with 10 bases in between. The CDR3 extends over 14 amino acids. Germline V gene sequence: CDR1 SGHRS, CDR2 YFSETQ. PCR employed 60 Vbeta and 13 Jbeta primers. Repertoires were generated with immunoSEQ multiplex PCR, while TCRdb's copy carries only in-frame clones and drops some. The table records about 150,000 clones, around 85% of them present only once. This clone was counted a few times. Its antigen remains unknown. The sequencing input was PBMCs. The sequence came from a woman in her twenties or thirties in good health and CMV-seronegative. The chain links TRBV5-1 to TRBJ2-7; no firm D call. CDR3 amino acids: CASSLVLASYEQYF. The CDR3 DNA follows: TGCGCCAGCAGCTTGGTATTAGCCAGCTACGAGCAGTACTTC.